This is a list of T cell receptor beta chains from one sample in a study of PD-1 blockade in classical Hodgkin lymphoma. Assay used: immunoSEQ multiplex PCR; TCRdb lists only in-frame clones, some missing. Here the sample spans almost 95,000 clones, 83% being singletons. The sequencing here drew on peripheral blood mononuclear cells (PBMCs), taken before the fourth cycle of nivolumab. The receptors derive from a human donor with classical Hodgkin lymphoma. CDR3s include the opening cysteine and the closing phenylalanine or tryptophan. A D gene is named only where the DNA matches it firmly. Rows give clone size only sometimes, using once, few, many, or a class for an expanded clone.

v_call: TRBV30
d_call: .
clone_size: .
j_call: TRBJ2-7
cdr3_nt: TGTGCCTGGAGTGCTGGACCATCTTACGAGCAGTACTTC
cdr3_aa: CAWSAGPSYEQYF

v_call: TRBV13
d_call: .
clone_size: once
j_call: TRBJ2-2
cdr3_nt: TGTGCCAGCAGCTCCACGATACAGAACACCGGGGAGCTGTTTTTT
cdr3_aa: CASSSTIQNTGELFF

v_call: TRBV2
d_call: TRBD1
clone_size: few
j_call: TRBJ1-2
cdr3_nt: TGTGCCAGCAGTGAGGGGACAGGCAACTATGGCTACACCTTC
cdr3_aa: CASSEGTGNYGYTF

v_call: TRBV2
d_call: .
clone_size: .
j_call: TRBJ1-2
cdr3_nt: TGTGCCAGCAGTGAAGCGCTAGGCCTCGGGGGCTACACCTTC
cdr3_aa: CASSEALGLGGYTF

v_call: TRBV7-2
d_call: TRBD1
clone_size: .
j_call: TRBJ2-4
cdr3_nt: TGTGCCAGCAGCTTTCCACAGGGGGGACTAGCCAAAAACATTCAGTACTTC
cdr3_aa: CASSFPQGGLAKNIQYF

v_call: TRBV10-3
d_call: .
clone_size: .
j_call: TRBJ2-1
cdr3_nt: TGTGCCATCAGTGAGTCTGGTGTCGAGCAGTTCTTC
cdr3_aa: CAISESGVEQFF

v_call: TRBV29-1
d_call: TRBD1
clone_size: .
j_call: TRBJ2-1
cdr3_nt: TGCAGCGTTGAAGCGGGACAGGGGGCAGACAATGAGCAGTTCTTC
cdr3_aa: CSVEAGQGADNEQFF

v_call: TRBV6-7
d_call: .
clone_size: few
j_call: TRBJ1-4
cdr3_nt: TGTGCCAGCAGTTACGGGATTGGTGAAAAACTGTTTTTT
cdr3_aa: CASSYGIGEKLFF

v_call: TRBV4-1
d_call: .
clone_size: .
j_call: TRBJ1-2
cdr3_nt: TGCGCCAGCAGCCTTCAGTCCACCGGGACCCCAAATGGCTACACCTTC
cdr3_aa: CASSLQSTGTPNGYTF

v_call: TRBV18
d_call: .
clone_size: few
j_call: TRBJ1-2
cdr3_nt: TGTGCCAGCCGCGACTCACAGGTTGATGGCTACACCTTC
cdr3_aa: CASRDSQVDGYTF

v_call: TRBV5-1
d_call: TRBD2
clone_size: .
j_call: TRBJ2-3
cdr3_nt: TGCGCCAGCAGCTTGATGGGACTAGCTCTCGATACGCAGTATTTT
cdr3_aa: CASSLMGLALDTQYF

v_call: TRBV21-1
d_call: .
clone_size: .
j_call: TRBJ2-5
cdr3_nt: TGTGCCAGCAGCACAAGTCGGACTAGCGGGAGGAGGGAAGAGACCCAGTACTTC
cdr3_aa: CASSTSRTSGRREETQYF

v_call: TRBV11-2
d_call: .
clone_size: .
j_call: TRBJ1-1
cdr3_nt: TGTGCCAGCAGCTTAGAGGGGGGGCCGAACACTGAAGCTTTCTTT
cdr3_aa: CASSLEGGPNTEAFF

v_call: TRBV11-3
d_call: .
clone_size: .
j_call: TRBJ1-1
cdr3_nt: TGTGCCAGCAGCTTAGGGGTAAGCACTGAAGCTTTCTTT
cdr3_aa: CASSLGVSTEAFF

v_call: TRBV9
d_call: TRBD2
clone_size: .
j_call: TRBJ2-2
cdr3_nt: TGTGCCAGCAGCGTAGACCCTCGAGCGGGAGAGGGGCTGCGGACCGGGGAGCTGTTTTTT
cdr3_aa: CASSVDPRAGEGLRTGELFF

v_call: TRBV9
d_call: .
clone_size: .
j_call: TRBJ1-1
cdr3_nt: TGTGCCAGCAGCGTAGGCGGGGCAGGGCCCCCGAACACTGAAGCTTTCTTT
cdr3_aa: CASSVGGAGPPNTEAFF

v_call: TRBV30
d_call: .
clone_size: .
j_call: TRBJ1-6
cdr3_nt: TGTGCCTGGAGTGTGGGGGGACCTATCAATTCACCCCTCCACTTT
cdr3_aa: CAWSVGGPINSPLHF

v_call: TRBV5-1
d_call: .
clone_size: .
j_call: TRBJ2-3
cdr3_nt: TGCGCCAGCAGCTCTCTCGGGAGCACAGATACGCAGTATTTT
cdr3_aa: CASSSLGSTDTQYF

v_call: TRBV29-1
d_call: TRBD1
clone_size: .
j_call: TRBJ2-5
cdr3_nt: TGCAGCGTTGGGACAGGGGTCGAGACCCAGTACTTC
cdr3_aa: CSVGTGVETQYF

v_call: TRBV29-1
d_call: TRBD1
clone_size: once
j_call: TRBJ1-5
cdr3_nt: TGCAGCGTTTCACAGGGGGACAATCAGCCCCAGCATTTT
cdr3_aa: CSVSQGDNQPQHF

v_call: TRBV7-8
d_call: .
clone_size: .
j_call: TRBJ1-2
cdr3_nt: TGTGCCAGCAGCCCCAGAAGCCGGTACTATGGCTACACCTTC
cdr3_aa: CASSPRSRYYGYTF

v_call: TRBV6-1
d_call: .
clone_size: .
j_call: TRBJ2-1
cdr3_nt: TGTGCCAGCAGTGAAGGGGTGTATGAGCAGTTCTTC
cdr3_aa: CASSEGVYEQFF

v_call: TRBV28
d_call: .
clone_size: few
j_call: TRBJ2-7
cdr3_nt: TGTGCCAGCAGCCCTCAGGGGTCTAGGTATTACGAGCAGTACTTC
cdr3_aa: CASSPQGSRYYEQYF

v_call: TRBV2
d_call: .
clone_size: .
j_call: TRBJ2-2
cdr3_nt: TGTGCCAGCAGAGGACACCTCAACACCGGGGAGCTGTTTTTT
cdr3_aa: CASRGHLNTGELFF

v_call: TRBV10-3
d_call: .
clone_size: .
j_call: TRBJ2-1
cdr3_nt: TGTGCCATCAGCACACGCTCCAATGAGCAGTTCTTC
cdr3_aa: CAISTRSNEQFF

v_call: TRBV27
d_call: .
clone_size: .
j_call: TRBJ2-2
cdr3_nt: TGTGCCAGCAGTTTCCTCACCGGGGAGCTGTTTTTT
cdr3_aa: CASSFLTGELFF

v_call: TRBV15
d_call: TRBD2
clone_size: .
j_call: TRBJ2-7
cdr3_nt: TGTGCCACCAGCACCCTACTAGCGGGAGGGAACGAGCAGTACTTC
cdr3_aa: CATSTLLAGGNEQYF

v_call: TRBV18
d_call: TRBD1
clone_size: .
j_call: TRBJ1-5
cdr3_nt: TGTGCCAGCTCACCAAGGATGCAGACAGGGGATAGCAATCAGCCCCAGCATTTT
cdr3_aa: CASSPRMQTGDSNQPQHF

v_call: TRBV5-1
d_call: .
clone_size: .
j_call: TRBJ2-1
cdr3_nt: TGCGCCAGCAGCTTGGCAACACCAAACAATGAGCAGTTCTTC
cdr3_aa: CASSLATPNNEQFF

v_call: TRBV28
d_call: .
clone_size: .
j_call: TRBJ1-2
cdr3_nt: TGTGCCAGCAGCCTGTCAGGGGACTATGGCTACACCTTC
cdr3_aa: CASSLSGDYGYTF

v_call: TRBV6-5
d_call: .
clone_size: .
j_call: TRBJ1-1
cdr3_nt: TGTGCCAGCAGTTACGAGGGGTACTCTGAAGCTTTCTTT
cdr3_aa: CASSYEGYSEAFF

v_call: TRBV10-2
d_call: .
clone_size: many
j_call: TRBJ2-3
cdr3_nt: TGCGCCAGCGGGTCAGGAGCAGATACGCAGTATTTT
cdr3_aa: CASGSGADTQYF

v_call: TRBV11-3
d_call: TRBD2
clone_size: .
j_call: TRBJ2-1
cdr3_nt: TGTGCCAGCAGCCCCCGGGAGGGGGGGGAGCAGTTCTTC
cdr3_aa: CASSPREGGEQFF

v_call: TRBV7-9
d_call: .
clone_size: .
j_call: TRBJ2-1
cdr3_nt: TGTGCCAGCAGCCACCGGGATCCCAGGCGTGAGCAGTTCTTC
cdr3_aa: CASSHRDPRREQFF

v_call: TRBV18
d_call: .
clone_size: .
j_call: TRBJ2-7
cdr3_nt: TGTGCCAGCTCACCAGGAGGGGGCCCCTACGAGCAGTACTTC
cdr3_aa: CASSPGGGPYEQYF

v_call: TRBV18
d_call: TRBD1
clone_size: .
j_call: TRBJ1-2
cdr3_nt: TGTGCCAGCTCACCAATTTTAGGGACAGCCGATGGCTACACCTTC
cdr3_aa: CASSPILGTADGYTF

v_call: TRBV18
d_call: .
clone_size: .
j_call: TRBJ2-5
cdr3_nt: TGTGCCAGCTCACCGGGACTCACAGGAGAGACCCAGTACTTC
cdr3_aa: CASSPGLTGETQYF

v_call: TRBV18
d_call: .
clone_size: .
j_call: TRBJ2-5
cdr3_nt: TGTGCCAGCTCACCTGGACAGCAAGAGACCCAGTACTTC
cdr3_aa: CASSPGQQETQYF

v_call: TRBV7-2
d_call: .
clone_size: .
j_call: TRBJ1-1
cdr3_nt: TGTGCCAGCAGCTTGCAGGGCTACACTGAAGCTTTCTTT
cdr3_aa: CASSLQGYTEAFF

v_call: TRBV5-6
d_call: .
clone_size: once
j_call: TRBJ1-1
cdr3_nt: TGTGCCAGCAGCTATGGTGGGGGGAACACTGAAGCTTTCTTT
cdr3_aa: CASSYGGGNTEAFF

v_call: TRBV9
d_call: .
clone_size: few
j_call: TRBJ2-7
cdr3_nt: TGTGCCAGCAGCAAAGGGGGGGTCATCTACGAGCAGTACTTC
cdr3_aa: CASSKGGVIYEQYF